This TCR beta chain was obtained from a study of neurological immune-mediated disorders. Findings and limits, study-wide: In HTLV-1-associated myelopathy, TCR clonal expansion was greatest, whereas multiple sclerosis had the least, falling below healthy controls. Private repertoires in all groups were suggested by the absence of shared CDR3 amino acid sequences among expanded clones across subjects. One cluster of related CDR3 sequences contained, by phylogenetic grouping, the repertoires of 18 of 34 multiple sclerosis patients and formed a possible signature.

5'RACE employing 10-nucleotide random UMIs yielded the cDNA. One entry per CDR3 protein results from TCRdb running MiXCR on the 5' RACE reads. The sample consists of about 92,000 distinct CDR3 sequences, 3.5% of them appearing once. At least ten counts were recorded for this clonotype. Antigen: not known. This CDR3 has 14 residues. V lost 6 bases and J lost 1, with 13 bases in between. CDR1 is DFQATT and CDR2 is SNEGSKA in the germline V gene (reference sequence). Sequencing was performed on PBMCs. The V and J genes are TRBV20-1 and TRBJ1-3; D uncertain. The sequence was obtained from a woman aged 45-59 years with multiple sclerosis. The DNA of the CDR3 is TGCAGTGCCACCATGTTGGGTTCTGGAAACACCATATATTTT. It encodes CSATMLGSGNTIYF.